A single sample gave rise to the 14 T cell receptor beta chains below, sequenced in a study of T cell responses to AZD1222 COVID-19 vaccine. The table came from immunoSEQ multiplex PCR; TCRdb's copy has only in-frame clones and leaves some out. The table includes about 150,000 clones, about nine tenths detected once. The sample was peripheral blood, taken on day 0 of MenACWY control vaccination. The origin of the receptors is an adult in good health.

The chain employs TRBV10-3 and TRBJ2-7; 9 bases align to TRBD2. CDR1 and CDR2 from the germline V gene are ENHRY and SYGVKD. There are 13 residues in the CDR3. J gave up 5 bases and V 6 bases, and 5 bases lay outside the gene matches. DNA of the CDR3: TGTGCCATCAGGTTAGCGGGAGTCAACGAGCAGTACTTC. It codes for CAIRLAGVNEQYF.

The chain recombines TRBV7-2 with TRBJ2-7, with D perhaps TRBD2 (5 bases). Germline loops: CDR1 SGHTA, CDR2 FQGNSA. Deletions cut 1 base from V and 2 bases from J, with 9 bases between. The CDR3 covers 14 residues. CDR3 sequence reads: CASSLGRPPYEQYF. In DNA, the CDR3 is TGTGCCAGCAGCTTAGGGAGGCCCCCCTACGAGCAGTACTTC.

This chain uses TRBV6-5 with TRBJ2-3; tentative D call: TRBD1 (7 bases). Germline V gene data show CDR1 as MNHEY and CDR2 as SVGAGI. V was pared by 7 bases and J by 2 bases, with 16 bases between. CDR3 length: 15 residues. CDR3 amino acids: CASTPGGGPTDTQYF. In DNA form, the CDR3 reads TGTGCCAGCACCCCAGGGGGAGGCCCCACAGATACGCAGTATTTT.

The V call is TRBV24-1, the J call TRBJ1-3; D uncertain. CDR1 and CDR2 from the germline V gene are KGHDR and SFDVKD. The V end lost 1 base, the J end lost 4 bases, and 4 bases lay between the germline ends. The CDR3 extends over 13 amino acids. In DNA, the CDR3 is TGTGCCACCAGTGATTTAGTAGGAAACACCATATATTTT. It specifies CATSDLVGNTIYF.

The CDR3 loop reads CATGQLNTEAFF. The CDR3 bases are TGTGCCACTGGACAGCTGAACACTGAAGCTTTCTTT. The chain combines TRBV6-5 with TRBJ1-1; tentative D call: TRBD1 (6 bases). Trimming cost V 10 bases and J 0 bases, with 9 bases left between them. This CDR3 is 12 amino acids long. The germline V gene has CDR1 MNHEY and CDR2 SVGAGI.

The chain carries TRBV5-1 and TRBJ2-3; 9 positions match TRBD1. J lost 5 bases, V lost 7 bases, and 2 bases had no gene match. Germline-derived CDR1 and CDR2 are SGHRS and YFSETQ. The length of the CDR3 is 12 residues. The CDR3 bases are TGCGCCAGCGGACAGGGGCGAGATACGCAGTATTTT. It yields the protein CASGQGRDTQYF.

The V gene is TRBV4-2, the J gene TRBJ2-1, with a tentative D call TRBD2 (6 bases). V was shortened by 4 bases and J by 10 bases, with 17 bases between the two germline ends. CDR1 and CDR2 from the germline V gene are LGHNA and YNFKEQ. The CDR3 extends over 14 amino acids. The CDR3 DNA is TGTGCCAGCAGCCCGCTAACTAGCACCACCGAGCAGTTCTTC. It specifies CASSPLTSTTEQFF.

This chain joins TRBV19 and TRBJ1-1; D is uncertain. Germline values: CDR1 LNHDA, CDR2 SQIVND (reference sequence). There are 14 residues in the CDR3. V was pared by 5 bases and J by 1 base, with 11 bases between. CDR3 in DNA: TGTGCCAGTAGTGTCCGGTCAGGGAACACTGAAGCTTTCTTT. This gives the protein CASSVRSGNTEAFF. Filled out from reference TRBV19 and TRBJ1-1, the complete variable domain reads DGGITQSPKYLFRKEGQNVTLSCEQNLNHDAMYWYRQDPGQGLRLIYYSQIVNDFQKGDIAEGYSVSREKKESFPLTVTSAQKNPTAFYLCASSVRSGNTEAFFGQGTRLTVV.

A remark on this clone: Other nucleotide sequences from this sample produce the same CDR3. This chain links TRBV3-1 (or the pseudogene TRBV3-2) with TRBJ2-7; unclear D gene. The germline V gene encodes CDR1 LGHDT and CDR2 YNNKEL (reference sequence). The ends were cut back, 1 base at V and 0 bases at J, with 4 bases in the middle. This CDR3 spans 13 amino acids. CDR3 region: CASSQGSSYEQYF. CDR3 bases: TGTGCCAGCAGCCAAGGTTCCTCCTACGAGCAGTACTTC.

The chain joins TRBV11-2 to TRBJ1-1; TRBD1 agrees at 10 bases. Per the germline V gene, CDR1 is SGHAT and CDR2 is FQNNGV. This CDR3 contains 17 residues. J was trimmed by 2 bases and V by 5 bases; bases with no gene match: 11. The CDR3 sequence is CASSQLKGTGDNTEAFF. The CDR3 nucleotides are TGTGCCAGCAGCCAACTAAAAGGGACAGGGGACAACACTGAAGCTTTCTTT.

This clone was picked up one time. This sequence joins TRBV5-5 and TRBJ1-6, with 8 bases aligning to TRBD1. Looked up from germline, CDR1 is SGHKS and CDR2 is YYEKEE (reference sequence). The trim removed 4 bases at V and 7 bases at J, leaving 4 bases unmatched. The CDR3 consists of 14 residues. For the CDR3, the DNA is TGTGCCAGCAGCCTAGGACAGGGAAATTCACCCCTCCACTTT. Translated, it gives CASSLGQGNSPLHF.

V and J are TRBV10-3 and TRBJ2-3, with D perhaps TRBD2 (6 bases). This CDR3 is built from 14 residues. The germline V and J ends were trimmed by 3 bases and 4 bases, with 11 bases remaining between them. Germline lookup yields CDR1 ENHRY and CDR2 SYGVKD. CDR3 protein: CAISDGGEADTQYF. CDR3 bases: TGTGCCATCAGTGATGGCGGGGAGGCAGATACGCAGTATTTT.

V gene TRBV2 combines with J gene TRBJ2-1; 9 nucleotides agree with TRBD2. This CDR3 is 14 amino acids long. Germline lookup yields CDR1 SNHLY and CDR2 FYNNEI. J gave up 9 bases and V 4 bases, and 7 bases lay outside the gene matches. This chain's CDR3 is CASSVRTSAVEQFF. For the CDR3, the DNA is TGTGCCAGCAGTGTGCGGACTAGCGCCGTTGAGCAGTTCTTC. The variable domain in full, completed from reference TRBV2 and TRBJ2-1, reads EPEVTQTPSHQVTQMGQEVILRCVPISNHLYFYWYRQILGQKVEFLVSFYNNEISEKSEIFDDQFSVERPDGSNFTLKIRSTKLEDSAMYFCASSVRTSAVEQFFGPGTRLTVL.

V is TRBV4-1 and J is TRBJ1-4; possibly TRBD1 for D (5 bases). Germline CDR1 MGHRA, CDR2 YSYEKL. V dropped 1 base and J dropped 2 bases, with 14 bases sitting between them. This CDR3 has 17 amino acids. CDR3 DNA sequence: TGCGCCAGCAGCCAAGGAGGGGCAGCCACCACTAATGAAAAACTGTTTTTT. This gives the protein CASSQGGAATTNEKLFF.